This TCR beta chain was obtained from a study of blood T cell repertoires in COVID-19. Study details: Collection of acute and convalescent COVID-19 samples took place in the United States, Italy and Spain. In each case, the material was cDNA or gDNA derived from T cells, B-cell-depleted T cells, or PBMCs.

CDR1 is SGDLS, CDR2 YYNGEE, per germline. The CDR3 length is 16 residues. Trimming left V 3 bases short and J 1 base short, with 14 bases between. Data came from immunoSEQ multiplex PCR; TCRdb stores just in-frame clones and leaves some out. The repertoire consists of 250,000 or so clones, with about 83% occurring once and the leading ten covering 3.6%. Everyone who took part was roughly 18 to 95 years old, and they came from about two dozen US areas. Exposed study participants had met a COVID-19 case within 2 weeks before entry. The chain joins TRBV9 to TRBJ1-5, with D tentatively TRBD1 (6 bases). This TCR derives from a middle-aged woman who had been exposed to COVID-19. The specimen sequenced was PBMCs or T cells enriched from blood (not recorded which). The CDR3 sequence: CASSEGGPQSNQPQHF. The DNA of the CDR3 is TGTGCCAGCAGCGAGGGGGGGCCTCAGAGCAATCAGCCCCAGCATTTT. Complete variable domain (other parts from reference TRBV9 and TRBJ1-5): DSGVTQTPKHLITATGQRVTLRCSPRSGDLSVYWYQQSLDQGLQFLIQYYNGEERAKGNILERFSAQQFPDLHSELNLSSLELGDSALYFCASSEGGPQSNQPQHFGDGTRLSIL.